What follows are 11 T cell receptor beta chains derived from one specimen sequenced in a study of T cell responses to AZD1222 COVID-19 vaccine. Method: immunoSEQ multiplex PCR; TCRdb's copy keeps in-frame clones and lacks some. This sample yields 130,000 or so clones, of which 80% to 95% are seen a single time; 0.75% to 1% belongs to the top ten. The source was peripheral blood, collected on day 0 of MenACWY control vaccination. The receptor set was obtained from an adult in good health.

The rearrangement uses TRBV7-3 and TRBJ1-2; tentative D call: TRBD1 (5 bases). V dropped 2 bases and J dropped 6 bases, with 10 bases sitting between them. Germline V lookup: CDR1 SGHTA, CDR2 FQGTGA. There are 13 residues in the CDR3. The CDR3 region has the DNA TGTGCCAGCAGCTTATGGGGCGGGGATGGCTACACCTTC. It is translated as CASSLWGGDGYTF.

The CDR3 region has the DNA TGTGCCTTAGACCCGGGAGGTGGAAACACCATATATTTT. It yields the protein CALDPGGGNTIYF. This chain links TRBV30 with TRBJ1-3; D unclear. V was pared by 7 bases and J by 3 bases, with 13 bases between. The length of the CDR3 is 13 residues. Germline V lookup: CDR1 GTSNPN, CDR2 SVGIG (reference sequence). Full variable domain (outside the CDR3, taken from reference TRBV30 and TRBJ1-3): SQTIHQWPATLVQPVGSPLSLECTVEGTSNPNLYWYRQAAGRGLQLLFYSVGIGQISSEVPQNLSASRPQDRQFILSSKKLLLSDSGFYLCALDPGGGNTIYFGEGSWLTVV.

The gene calls are TRBV6-5 and TRBJ1-5; D remains unclear. Trimming cost V 5 bases and J 3 bases, with 11 bases left between them. This CDR3 region has 14 residues. Germline V gives CDR1 MNHEY, CDR2 SVGAGI. CDR3 sequence reads: CASSPGPVNQPQHF. The DNA for the CDR3 is TGTGCCAGCAGTCCCGGACCTGTCAATCAGCCCCAGCATTTT.

The chain carries TRBV27 and TRBJ2-5; 8 bases align to TRBD1. V dropped 4 bases and J dropped 3; count of bases not matched to a gene: 4. Per the germline V gene, CDR1 is MNHEY and CDR2 is SMNVEV (reference sequence). This CDR3 comprises 14 residues. The CDR3, as DNA: TGTGCCAGCAGTTCGAAGACAGGGGAAGAGACCCAGTACTTC. Residues: CASSSKTGEETQYF.

The rearrangement joins TRBV7-4 to TRBJ2-7; the match to TRBD1 covers 9 bases. The CDR3 extends over 15 amino acids. Germline V gene sequence: CDR1 SGHVT, CDR2 SQSDAQ. The trim removed 5 bases at V and 5 bases at J, leaving 10 bases unmatched. The CDR3 is CASSTGQGLRDEQYF. CDR3 nucleotides: TGTGCCAGCAGCACGGGACAGGGCCTTCGGGACGAGCAGTACTTC.

This chain uses TRBV28 with TRBJ1-6, with unresolved D. Germline-derived CDR1 and CDR2 are MDHEN and SYDVKM. This CDR3 contains 14 residues. Trimming pared 5 bases from V and 7 bases from J, leaving 12 bases between. CDR3 amino acids: CASSPYSLNSPLHF. CDR3 bases: TGTGCCAGCAGTCCCTACAGTCTCAATTCACCCCTCCACTTT.

This clone has just one count. This chain connects TRBV7-8 to TRBJ1-5, with D unclear. This CDR3 region has 14 residues. The V end lost 5 bases, the J end lost 3 bases, and 11 bases lay between the germline ends. Germline CDR1 SGHVS, CDR2 FQNEAQ. As DNA, the CDR3 is TGTGCCAGCAGCGACATGGGCCCCAATCAGCCCCAGCATTTT. Protein product: CASSDMGPNQPQHF.

This clone was seen only once. The chain uses TRBV27 and TRBJ1-2; a weak D match, TRBD1 (6 bases). This CDR3 region has 15 residues. The ends were cut back, 6 bases at V and 7 bases at J, with 21 bases in the middle. Germline V gives CDR1 MNHEY, CDR2 SMNVEV (reference sequence). This chain's CDR3 is CASSPGRGRGSGYTF. CDR3 in DNA: TGTGCCAGCAGCCCCGGGCGGGGGCGAGGCTCTGGCTACACCTTC.

This chain joins TRBV6-5 and TRBJ2-5; 8 bases map to TRBD2. V lost 10 bases and J lost 7; bases outside the gene matches: 8. The germline V gene has CDR1 MNHEY and CDR2 SVGAGI. The CDR3 is 12 amino acids. CDR3 in DNA: TGTGCCAACCGGACTAGCAATCGGACCCAGTACTTC. Protein: CANRTSNRTQYF.

V is TRBV5-1 and J is TRBJ1-2; no firm D call. Germline assignment: CDR1 SGHRS and CDR2 YFSETQ. Trimming took off 4 bases at V and 6 bases at J, with 19 bases between the two ends. The CDR3 sequence is 15 residues long. The CDR3 DNA sequence: TGCGCCAGCAGCCCGGGTCCTTATTCGTCCCATGGCTACACCTTC. It translates to CASSPGPYSSHGYTF.

The chain has TRBV7-3 and TRBJ1-1, with D perhaps matching TRBD1 (5 bases). Germline CDR1 and CDR2: SGHTA and FQGTGA. The CDR3 has 15 amino acids. Trimming stripped 5 bases from V and 0 bases from J, with 13 bases between. The CDR3 loop reads CASSETGGVNTEAFF. The CDR3 nucleotides read TGTGCCAGCAGCGAAACCGGGGGGGTGAACACTGAAGCTTTCTTT.